The clone carrying this TCR beta chain came up a few times. Its specificity is unknown. The source of the sample is a study of cytotoxic CD8 clonotypes in ibrutinib-treated CLL. Looking at the study overall: Responses: approximately 24 partial, 2 complete; after median 68 months, around 14 stayed remitted, some twelve progressed. Response samples came after a median roughly 11 months of treatment, range 6 to 36. Sequencing produced an average of roughly 270,000 productive templates and about 99,000 productive rearrangements per sample. Study results and limitations: Treatment saw public clonotypes, which were uncommon, either contract or stay stable.

This table comes from immunoSEQ multiplex PCR, and its TCRdb copy is limited to in-frame clones, with some not included. The sample has approximately 140,000 clones, about 80% seen once. This CDR3 comprises 15 residues. The germline V and J ends were trimmed by 0 bases and 5 bases, with 14 bases remaining between them. Germline CDR1 SGHRS, CDR2 YFSETQ. The chain recombines TRBV5-1 with TRBJ2-5, with D perhaps being TRBD1 or TRBD2 (5 bases each). Sample: PBMCs, taken after 12 months of ibrutinib treatment. The sequence derives from a human donor with chronic lymphocytic leukemia. CDR3 in DNA: TGCGCCAGCAGCTTGGCTCCAGGGACCAGGGAGACCCAGTACTTC. Translation gives CASSLAPGTRETQYF.